Presented here are 10 T cell receptor beta chains from one specimen sequenced in a study of T cell responses to AZD1222 COVID-19 vaccine. Here immunoSEQ multiplex PCR was the method, and the copy in TCRdb shows in-frame clones only, minus some. This sample has over 75,000 clones; approximately 88% occur once, and the top ten carry under 14%. The sample in question was peripheral blood, obtained 28 days after the second AZD1222 dose. Source of these receptors: an adult who received the AZD1222 COVID-19 vaccine.

The genes are TRBV7-3 and TRBJ2-2; D unresolved. Germline V CDR1 and CDR2: SGHTA, FQGTGA. The CDR3 consists of 14 residues. The V gene lost 3 bases and the J gene lost 4 bases, with 9 bases spanning the gap. The CDR3: CASSFESATGELFF. The DNA of the CDR3 is TGTGCCAGCAGCTTCGAGTCGGCCACCGGGGAGCTGTTTTTT.

The chain employs TRBV4-3 and TRBJ1-2; D unresolved. Germline V gene data show CDR1 as LGHNA and CDR2 as YSLEER. Trimming took 0 bases from V and 1 from J, leaving 9 bases between them. This CDR3 has 15 residues. The CDR3 sequence: CASSQDPGVNYGYTF. The CDR3 coding sequence is TGCGCCAGCAGCCAAGATCCGGGCGTTAACTATGGCTACACCTTC.

The chain employs TRBV6-2 or TRBV6-3 and TRBJ2-1; D unresolved. This CDR3 contains 18 residues. Trimming shortened V by 2 bases and J by 0 bases, and 17 bases separated the two germline ends. CDR1 and CDR2 (germline): MNHEY, SVGEGT. CDR3 residues: CASSYPIAGRFSYNEQFF. CDR3 coding DNA: TGTGCCAGCAGTTACCCAATCGCTGGCAGGTTCTCCTACAATGAGCAGTTCTTC.

V is TRBV7-2 and J is TRBJ1-2; D is ambiguous. With 5 bases removed from V and 0 bases from J, the gap between germline ends came to 13 bases. CDR1 SGHTA and CDR2 FQGNSA come from the germline V gene. This CDR3 is 15 amino acids long. CDR3 in amino acids: CASSLDSMANYGYTF. Here the CDR3 DNA reads TGTGCCAGCAGCCTCGATTCGATGGCTAACTATGGCTACACCTTC.

The V gene is TRBV5-1, the J gene TRBJ2-7; tentative D call: TRBD2 (5 bases). The CDR3 sequence is 15 residues long. The germline V gene encodes CDR1 SGHRS and CDR2 YFSETQ. Trimming took 0 bases from V and 6 from J, leaving 16 bases between them. In DNA form, the CDR3 reads TGCGCCAGCAGCTTGGCCAACGGGGTCTTAGCCGAGCAGTACTTC. Its protein product is CASSLANGVLAEQYF.

The chain employs TRBV5-4 and TRBJ1-1; D remains ambiguous. The V and J ends lost 0 bases and 2 bases respectively, with 8 bases between them. Per the germline V gene, CDR1 is SGHNT and CDR2 is YYREEE (reference sequence). This CDR3 comprises 14 residues. CDR3 coding DNA: TGTGCCAGCAGCTTGGGGGTAGTCAACACTGAAGCTTTCTTT. Amino acid sequence: CASSLGVVNTEAFF. Based on the CDR3 plus reference TRBV5-4 and TRBJ1-1, the full variable domain is ETGVTQSPTHLIKTRGQQVTLRCSSQSGHNTVSWYQQALGQGPQFIFQYYREEENGRGNFPPRFSGLQFPNYSSELNVNALELDDSALYLCASSLGVVNTEAFFGQGTRLTVV.

This sequence joins TRBV29-1 and TRBJ1-2; D might be TRBD1 (5 bases). Germline CDR1 and CDR2: SQVTM and ANQGSEA. V was clipped by 7 bases and J by 0 bases, with 15 bases between them. The length of the CDR3 is 14 residues. The DNA for the CDR3 is TGCAGCGCTATTCCAGGGCCCTCTAACTATGGCTACACCTTC. It encodes CSAIPGPSNYGYTF.

The chain uses TRBV3-1 (or the pseudogene TRBV3-2) and TRBJ1-6, with TRBD1 matching over 7 bases. Germline values: CDR1 LGHDT, CDR2 YNNKEL (reference sequence). The CDR3 contains 15 residues. V lost 4 bases, J lost 7 bases, and 7 bases stayed unmatched. Here the CDR3 DNA reads TGTGCCAGCAGCCCCTGGGACAGCCAAAATTCACCCCTCCACTTT. Translation gives CASSPWDSQNSPLHF.

The CDR3 loop reads CASRVRDTQETQYF. The CDR3 bases are TGTGCCAGCAGGGTCCGGGACACCCAAGAGACCCAGTACTTC. The rearrangement joins TRBV4-2 to TRBJ2-5; maybe TRBD1 (6 bases). V gave up 6 bases and J gave up 1 base, with 12 bases separating them. The CDR3 consists of 14 residues. Germline loops: CDR1 LGHNA, CDR2 YNFKEQ.

The V and J genes are TRBV3-1 (or the pseudogene TRBV3-2) and TRBJ1-2; D possibly corresponds to TRBD1 (5 bases). CDR1 is LGHDT and CDR2 is YNNKEL in the germline V gene (reference sequence). The CDR3 totals 15 residues. Trimming pared 0 bases from V and 8 bases from J, leaving 16 bases between. The CDR3 coding sequence is TGTGCCAGCAGCCAAGAAATGGGGACTACGGGAGGCTACACCTTC. Translated: CASSQEMGTTGGYTF.